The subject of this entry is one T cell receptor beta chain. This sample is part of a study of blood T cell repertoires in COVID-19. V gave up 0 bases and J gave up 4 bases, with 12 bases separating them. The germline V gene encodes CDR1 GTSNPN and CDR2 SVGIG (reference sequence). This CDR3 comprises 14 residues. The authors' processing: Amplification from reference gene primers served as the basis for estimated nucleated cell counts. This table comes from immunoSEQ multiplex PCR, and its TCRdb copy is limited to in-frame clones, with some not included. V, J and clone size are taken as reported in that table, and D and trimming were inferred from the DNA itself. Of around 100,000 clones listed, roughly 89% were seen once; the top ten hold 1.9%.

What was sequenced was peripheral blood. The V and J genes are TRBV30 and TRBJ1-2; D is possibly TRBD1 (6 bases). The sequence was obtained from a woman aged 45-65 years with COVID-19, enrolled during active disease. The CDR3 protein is CAWSVSGGGYGYTF. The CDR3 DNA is TGTGCCTGGAGTGTATCGGGGGGCGGCTATGGCTACACCTTC.